The 22 T cell receptor beta chains presented below share a single source sample, sequenced in a study of CD8+CD57+ T cells in acquired aplastic anemia. Patients included in sequencing had previously demonstrated CD8+CD57+ cell expansion by flow cytometry. Genomic DNA provided the template from which TCR beta VDJ and CDR3 profiles were obtained. MiXCR, run by TCRdb on the reads, gives a single entry per CDR3 protein. The table records about 470,000 distinct CDR3 sequences, roughly 34% of them present only once. The source material was sorted CD4+, CD8+, or CD8+CD57+ T cells (not recorded which) from PBMCs. All receptors derive from a human donor with aplastic anemia.

A few counts support this clonotype. The DNA is left out, because the CDR3 cannot be placed on it with certainty; the CDR3 is given as TCRdb lists it. V gene TRBV12-3 or TRBV12-4 combines with J gene TRBJ1-5; TRBD1, the table's D call, was not compared with the DNA. The CDR3 totals 16 residues, both ends included. CDR3 loop: CASSFGPGGGNQPQHF.

This clonotype was seen once. The chain uses TRBV29-1 and TRBJ1-2, with 7 bases aligning to TRBD1. This CDR3 spans 11 amino acids. Germline loops: CDR1 SQVTM, CDR2 ANQGSEA. V lost 3 bases, J lost 7 bases, and 2 bases stayed unmatched. CDR3: CSVDRGFGYTF. The CDR3 nucleotides are TGCAGCGTTGACAGGGGGTTTGGCTACACCTTC.

This clonotype was found many times. The chain combines TRBV9 with TRBJ1-2; D remains ambiguous. In germline, CDR1 is SGDLS, CDR2 YYNGEE. V lost 4 bases, J lost 7 bases, and 14 bases lay in between. The CDR3 contains 13 residues. Here the CDR3 DNA reads TGTGCCAGCAGCTCACCCCTTTCGGCTGGCTACACCTTC. It specifies CASSSPLSAGYTF.

This clonotype turned up a few times. V and J are TRBV5-1 and TRBJ2-2, with no clear D. V shed 0 bases and J shed 3 bases, with 9 bases lying between them. The CDR3 is made up of 15 amino acids. Looked up from germline, CDR1 is SGHRS and CDR2 is YFSETQ. CDR3 nucleotide sequence: TGCGCCAGCAGCTTGGTGTCAGGTGACACCGGGGAGCTGTTTTTT. It encodes CASSLVSGDTGELFF. The whole variable domain, remainder taken from reference TRBV5-1 and TRBJ2-2, is KAGVTQTPRYLIKTRGQQVTLSCSPISGHRSVSWYQQTPGQGLQFLFEYFSETQRNKGNFPGRFSGRQFSNSRSEMNVSTLELGDSALYLCASSLVSGDTGELFFGEGSRLTVL.

This clonotype has just a few counts. This chain uses TRBV3-1 with TRBJ2-7, with D tentatively TRBD2 (6 bases). Germline V gene sequence: CDR1 LGHDT, CDR2 YNNKEL (reference sequence). This CDR3 contains 15 residues. Trimming left V 0 bases short and J 6 bases short, with 15 bases between. The chain's CDR3 is CASSQDWGTLSEQYF. The CDR3 coding sequence is TGTGCCAGCAGCCAAGATTGGGGGACTCTCTCCGAGCAGTACTTC.

This clonotype was counted many times. V usage is TRBV20-1 and J usage is TRBJ2-7; no firm D call. Germline-derived CDR1 and CDR2 are DFQATT and SNEGSKA (reference sequence). V shed 3 bases and J shed 3 bases, with 12 bases lying between them. This CDR3 comprises 13 residues. As DNA, the CDR3 is TGCAGTGCTAGCTTCCACATCGACTACGAGCAGTACTTC. This encodes CSASFHIDYEQYF.

The V call is TRBV5-4, the J call TRBJ1-6; TRBD1 aligns across 11 bases. Unmatched junction bases numbered 4, after V lost 1 base and J lost 7 bases. This CDR3 spans 16 amino acids. Germline V gene sequence: CDR1 SGHNT, CDR2 YYREEE (reference sequence). The CDR3 DNA follows: TGTGCCAGCAGCTTGCCGGGACAGGGGGGAAATTCACCCCTCCACTTT. It translates to CASSLPGQGGNSPLHF. Based on the CDR3 plus reference TRBV5-4 and TRBJ1-6, the full variable domain is ETGVTQSPTHLIKTRGQQVTLRCSSQSGHNTVSWYQQALGQGPQFIFQYYREEENGRGNFPPRFSGLQFPNYSSELNVNALELDDSALYLCASSLPGQGGNSPLHFGNGTRLTVT.

This clonotype was counted ten times or more. The chain employs TRBV15 and TRBJ1-5; unclear D gene. This CDR3 has 16 amino acids. V shed 0 bases and J shed 1 base, with 10 bases lying between them. From germline, CDR1 is LNHNV and CDR2 YYDKDF (reference sequence). In nucleotides, the CDR3 is TGTGCCACCAGCAGAGATCAGACTTTAAGCAATCAGCCCCAGCATTTT. Encoded protein: CATSRDQTLSNQPQHF.

V gene TRBV9 combines with J gene TRBJ2-1; unclear D gene. The CDR3 spans 13 residues. Trimming stripped 0 bases from V and 8 bases from J, with 9 bases between. Germline values: CDR1 SGDLS, CDR2 YYNGEE. The CDR3 DNA follows: TGTGCCAGCAGCGTAGTATCTTCCGATGAGCAGTTCTTC. It translates to CASSVVSSDEQFF.

This clonotype has at least ten counts. The CDR3 sequence is CSANQVLGNEQYF. As DNA, the CDR3 is TGCAGTGCTAACCAGGTCCTTGGGAACGAGCAGTACTTC. The chain joins TRBV20-1 to TRBJ2-7; D not resolved. Trimming left V 4 bases short and J 5 bases short, with 15 bases between. CDR1 and CDR2 (germline): DFQATT, SNEGSKA (reference sequence). The CDR3 totals 13 residues.

This clonotype appeared many times. The chain uses TRBV2 and TRBJ2-3; 12 bases are a match to TRBD2. Germline CDR1 SNHLY, CDR2 FYNNEI. CDR3 length: 15 residues. The J segment lost 3 bases and the V segment lost 6 bases, leaving 4 bases of the junction unmatched. The CDR3 DNA reads TGTGCCAGCAGGGAACTAGCGGGAGGTACAGATACGCAGTATTTT. It translates to CASRELAGGTDTQYF.

In the case of this clonotype: This sequence may be a read error, since a much larger clone differs from it by one base. CDR3 sequence reads: CASRGQLYGYTF. CDR3 nucleotides: TGTGCCAGCAGGGGACAACTCTATGGCTACACCTTC. The chain recombines TRBV2 with TRBJ1-2; D possibly corresponds to TRBD1 (6 bases). This CDR3 has 12 residues. Germline loops: CDR1 SNHLY, CDR2 FYNNEI. Trimming took 6 bases from V and 4 from J, leaving 9 bases between them. Using reference TRBV2 and TRBJ1-2 for the parts outside the CDR3, the full variable domain is EPEVTQTPSHQVTQMGQEVILRCVPISNHLYFYWYRQILGQKVEFLVSFYNNEISEKSEIFDDQFSVERPDGSNFTLKIRSTKLEDSAMYFCASRGQLYGYTFGSGTRLTVV.

This CDR3 reads CASSSQGFHYEQYF. The CDR3 DNA reads as TGTGCCAGCAGTTCGCAGGGGTTCCACTACGAGCAGTACTTC. V and J are TRBV6-2 or TRBV6-3 and TRBJ2-7, with a weak D call TRBD1 (6 bases). Trimming cost V 4 bases and J 3 bases, with 13 bases left between them. Germline CDR1 reads MNHEY; CDR2 reads SVGEGT. CDR3 length: 14 amino acids.

The CDR3 sequence: CAISESPSSGRYEQYF. The CDR3, as DNA: TGTGCCATCAGTGAGTCCCCCTCGAGCGGGAGATACGAGCAGTACTTC. The chain combines TRBV10-3 with TRBJ2-7, with 8 bases identical to TRBD2. The CDR3 is 16 residues long. In germline, CDR1 is ENHRY, CDR2 SYGVKD. V shed 0 bases and J 4 bases; nucleotides not matched to a gene: 8.

This clonotype was counted at least ten times. The chain is built from TRBV2 and TRBJ1-1, with D hard to call. The CDR3 is made up of 13 amino acids. The germline V and J ends were trimmed by 6 bases and 1 base, with 9 bases remaining between them. Germline CDR1 is SNHLY and CDR2 is FYNNEI. CDR3 bases: TGTGCCAGCAGGTTTACGGGGAACACTGAAGCTTTCTTT. Translated: CASRFTGNTEAFF.

This clonotype was recorded many times. This chain joins TRBV20-1 and TRBJ1-6, with D uncertain. CDR1 is DFQATT and CDR2 is SNEGSKA in the germline V gene (reference sequence). The CDR3 contains 14 residues. Trimming cost V 5 bases and J 8 bases, with 16 bases left between them. The CDR3 nucleotides read TGCAGTGCTCGGAATGTTTTGTTTGATTCACCCCTCCACTTT. It yields the protein CSARNVLFDSPLHF.

This clonotype was counted ten times or more. The gene calls are TRBV7-2 and TRBJ2-5, with a tentative D call TRBD1 (6 bases). CDR1 and CDR2 (germline): SGHTA, FQGNSA. The CDR3 is 13 amino acids. Trimming cost V 4 bases and J 5 bases, with 11 bases left between them. CDR3 nucleotides: TGTGCCAGCAGCTACAGGGACACGGAGACCCAGTACTTC. It translates to CASSYRDTETQYF.

The rearrangement joins TRBV14 to TRBJ1-2; 10 bases are a match to TRBD1. Trimming removed 3 bases from V and 8 bases from J; junction bases left unmatched: 9. Germline CDR1 SGHDN, CDR2 FVKESK. The CDR3 is made up of 15 amino acids. The CDR3, as DNA: TGTGCCAGCAGCCAGACAGGGGGCTCTGCGAGAGGCTACACCTTC. This gives the protein CASSQTGGSARGYTF.

Regarding this clonotype: Likely a read error: the CDR3 ends without its conserved phenylalanine or tryptophan. The genes are TRBV20-1 and TRBJ2-7, with 7 bases aligning to TRBD1. V was pared by 3 bases and J by 2 bases, with 7 bases of the junction left unmatched. The V gene's germline CDR1 is DFQATT and CDR2 SNEGSKA (reference sequence). The CDR3 totals 14 residues. DNA for the CDR3: TGCAGTGCTAGGAACCGGGACAGAACCTACGAGCAGTACCTC. Encoded protein: CSARNRDRTYEQYL.

This chain links TRBV7-9 with TRBJ2-1, with 9 bases lining up with TRBD1. V was pared by 6 bases and J by 7 bases, with 10 bases of the junction left unmatched. This CDR3 has 15 amino acids. Germline V CDR1 and CDR2: SEHNR, FQNEAQ (reference sequence). The CDR3 region is CASSPKTGGWNEQFF. The CDR3 DNA follows: TGTGCCAGCAGTCCTAAGACAGGGGGTTGGAATGAGCAGTTCTTC.

This clonotype was found a few times. V usage is TRBV27 and J usage is TRBJ1-2; possible D gene TRBD1, 6 bases. The CDR3 spans 14 residues. V was clipped by 6 bases and J by 7 bases, with 18 bases between them. CDR1 MNHEY and CDR2 SMNVEV come from the germline V gene (reference sequence). CDR3 residues: CASSNNNRVGGYTF. The CDR3 DNA reads TGTGCCAGCAGCAATAACAACAGGGTTGGTGGCTACACCTTC.

This clonotype has ten or more counts. The chain's CDR3 is CASSLGTNQPQHF. As DNA, the CDR3 is TGTGCCAGCAGCCTGGGGACCAATCAGCCCCAGCATTTT. The chain carries TRBV7-2 and TRBJ1-5; D may be TRBD1 (5 bases). The germline V and J ends were trimmed by 5 bases and 3 bases, with 8 bases remaining between them. The CDR3 sequence is 13 residues long. Germline V gene lookup returns CDR1 SGHTA and CDR2 FQGNSA.